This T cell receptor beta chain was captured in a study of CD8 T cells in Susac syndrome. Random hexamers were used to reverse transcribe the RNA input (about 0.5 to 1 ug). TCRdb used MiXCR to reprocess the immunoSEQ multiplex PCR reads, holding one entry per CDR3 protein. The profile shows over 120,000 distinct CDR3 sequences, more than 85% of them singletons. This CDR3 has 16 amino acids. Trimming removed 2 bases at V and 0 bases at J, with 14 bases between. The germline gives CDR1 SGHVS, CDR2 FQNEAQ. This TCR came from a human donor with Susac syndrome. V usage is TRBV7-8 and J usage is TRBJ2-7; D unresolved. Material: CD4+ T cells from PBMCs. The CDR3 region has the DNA TGTGCCAGCAGCTTAACCGACTTTACCAGCTCCTACGAGCAGTACTTC. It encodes CASSLTDFTSSYEQYF.